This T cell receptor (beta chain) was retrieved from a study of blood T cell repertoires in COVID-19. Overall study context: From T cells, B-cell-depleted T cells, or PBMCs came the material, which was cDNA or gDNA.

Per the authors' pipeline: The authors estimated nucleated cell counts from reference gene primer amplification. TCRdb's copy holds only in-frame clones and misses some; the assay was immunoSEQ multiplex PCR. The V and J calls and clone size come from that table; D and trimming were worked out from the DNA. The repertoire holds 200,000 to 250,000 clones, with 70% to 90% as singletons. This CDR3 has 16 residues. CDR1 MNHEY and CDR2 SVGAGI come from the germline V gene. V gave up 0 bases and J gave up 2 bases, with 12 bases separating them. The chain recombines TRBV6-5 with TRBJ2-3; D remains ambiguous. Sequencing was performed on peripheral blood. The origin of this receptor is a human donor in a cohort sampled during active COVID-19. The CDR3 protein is CASSYSIAAPTDTQYF. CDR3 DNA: TGTGCCAGCAGTTACTCAATCGCGGCACCCACAGATACGCAGTATTTT.